The T cell receptor (beta chain) described here comes from a study of shared T cell receptors in the human thymus. Produced via immunoSEQ multiplex PCR; TCRdb's table is partial and in-frame only. The sample contains about 710,000 clones, over 75% of which appear only once. The same sample was also used in a study of human thymus T cells. That source reports: Those donating were healthy Finnish infants in corrective surgery for congenital heart defects. Corrective cardiac surgery supplied the resected thymus tissue. Unrelated individuals had highly overlapping thymic repertoires, as reported in related research.

The receptor's source is a boy under two years old with a congenital heart defect. Material: thymocytes.

The chain's CDR3 is CASYPDRGRYNEQFF. The CDR3 region has the DNA TGTGCCAGCTACCCGGACAGGGGCCGTTACAATGAGCAGTTCTTC. The chain links TRBV2 to TRBJ2-1, with 9 positions matching TRBD1. Looked up from germline, CDR1 is SNHLY and CDR2 is FYNNEI. The CDR3 has 15 residues. Trimming took 8 bases from V and 4 from J; bases not matched to a gene: 9.